One and the same sample provided the 10 T cell receptor beta chains below, sequenced in a study of blood T cell repertoires in COVID-19. Libraries were prepared by immunoSEQ multiplex PCR; TCRdb keeps only in-frame clonotypes and omits some of them. This sample carries approximately 110,000 clones, 75% to 90% of them seen once, and the ten largest clones take roughly 5%. The source material was peripheral blood. The receptors derive from a woman aged 55-70 years with COVID-19, enrolled during active disease.

This clone showed up just once. The chain is built from TRBV7-3 and TRBJ2-3; TRBD2 might be the D (6 bases). The V end was cut by 0 bases, the J end by 5 bases, with 6 bases between. Germline V CDR1 and CDR2: SGHTA, FQGTGA. The CDR3 runs 13 residues. The CDR3 DNA is TGTGCCAGCAGCTTAACGGGGGGAGATACGCAGTATTTT. Protein: CASSLTGGDTQYF.

The chain carries TRBV2 and TRBJ2-5, with unresolved D. Looked up from germline, CDR1 is SNHLY and CDR2 is FYNNEI. This CDR3 is built from 13 residues. The V end was cut by 5 bases, the J end by 5 bases, with 12 bases between. CDR3 coding DNA: TGTGCCAGCAGTTTACTGTCCTTTGAGACCCAGTACTTC. Protein product: CASSLLSFETQYF.

The gene calls are TRBV4-1 and TRBJ1-3; D is perhaps TRBD1 (5 bases). The germline gives CDR1 MGHRA, CDR2 YSYEKL. This CDR3 spans 15 amino acids. The V end lost 5 bases, the J end lost 0 bases, and 11 bases lay between the germline ends. The CDR3 DNA follows: TGCGCCAGCAGCTCGCGGCAGGGCTCTGGAAACACCATATATTTT. It translates to CASSSRQGSGNTIYF.

J is TRBJ1-5 and V is TRBV19; D not certain. The CDR3 runs to 13 residues. Germline CDR1 is LNHDA and CDR2 is SQIVND (reference sequence). V was shortened by 10 bases and J by 6 bases, with 16 bases between the two germline ends. The CDR3 sequence is CATTAGFFQPQHF. DNA of the CDR3: TGTGCCACCACGGCGGGTTTTTTTCAGCCCCAGCATTTT.

The count of this clone is one. The chain carries TRBV2 and TRBJ2-2; D gene unclear. Germline V lookup: CDR1 SNHLY, CDR2 FYNNEI. The CDR3 runs 15 residues. V lost 6 bases to trimming and J lost 4 bases, with 15 bases between them. For the CDR3, the DNA is TGTGCCAGCAGGGTAGACTTTTCGAGCACCGGGGAGCTGTTTTTT. This translates into CASRVDFSSTGELFF.

CDR3 amino acids: CATARDREVQPQHF. In nucleotides, the CDR3 is TGTGCCACCGCACGGGACAGGGAGGTTCAGCCCCAGCATTTT. This sequence joins TRBV2 and TRBJ1-5; 9 bases agree with TRBD1. The V gene end was trimmed by 10 bases and the J gene end by 6 bases; junction bases not matched to a gene: 10. Germline CDR1 reads SNHLY; CDR2 reads FYNNEI. The CDR3 is 14 amino acids. Full variable domain (outside the CDR3, taken from reference TRBV2 and TRBJ1-5): EPEVTQTPSHQVTQMGQEVILRCVPISNHLYFYWYRQILGQKVEFLVSFYNNEISEKSEIFDDQFSVERPDGSNFTLKIRSTKLEDSAMYFCATARDREVQPQHFGDGTRLSIL.

The rearrangement uses TRBV18 and TRBJ1-1, with 9 nucleotides matching TRBD1. Germline trimming cut 6 bases from V and 2 bases from J; bases unmatched to any gene: 7. The CDR3 loop spans 15 amino acids. Germline V gene lookup returns CDR1 KGHSH and CDR2 LQKENI. The CDR3 here is CASSPGQGFNTEAFF. The CDR3, as DNA: TGTGCCAGCTCCCCGGGACAGGGATTCAACACTGAAGCTTTCTTT.

The V gene is TRBV5-1, the J gene TRBJ1-1, with D tentatively TRBD1 (5 bases). Looked up from germline, CDR1 is SGHRS and CDR2 is YFSETQ. The ends were cut back, 7 bases at V and 0 bases at J, with 10 bases in the middle. The length of the CDR3 is 13 residues. Written as DNA, the CDR3 is TGCGCCAGCGCCTACAGGTTGAACACTGAAGCTTTCTTT. Encoded protein: CASAYRLNTEAFF.

In this sample, this clone turned up a few times. The V call is TRBV24-1, the J call TRBJ2-3, with TRBD1 identical over 7 bases. V gave up 4 bases and J gave up 2 bases; unmatched junction bases: 5. Germline CDR1 KGHDR, CDR2 SFDVKD. This CDR3 is 15 amino acids long. CDR3 sequence: CATSEAGTVTDTQYF. The CDR3 nucleotides are TGTGCCACCAGTGAAGCCGGGACAGTCACAGATACGCAGTATTTT.

V usage is TRBV2 and J usage is TRBJ2-3; tentative D call: TRBD2 (6 bases). V was trimmed by 1 base and J by 6 bases, leaving 11 bases between them. The CDR3 has 14 residues. The germline V gene encodes CDR1 SNHLY and CDR2 FYNNEI. CDR3 region: CASSEGPSGDTQYF. The DNA of the CDR3 is TGTGCCAGCAGTGAAGGCCCCAGCGGGGATACGCAGTATTTT.